These T cell receptor beta chains were read from a single sample in a study of blood T cell repertoires in COVID-19. Profiling relied on immunoSEQ multiplex PCR, and the TCRdb table lists in-frame clones only, not all of them. The sample holds about 260,000 clones, about 88% seen once. The specimen sequenced was PBMCs or T cells enriched from blood (not recorded which). Every receptor here comes from a woman aged 50 to 65 who had recovered from COVID-19. Each CDR3 is given without its conserved first and last residue.

TRBV5-8,12,ASSLGQGDQPQH
TRBV7-2,14,ASSLRSRWGNQPQH
TRBV6-1,15,ASSEAGAGTYQETQY
TRBV19,14,ASSRYGRAYAYEQY
TRBV20-1,9,GIAGDNEQF
TRBV9,12,ASSVESGNYGYT
TRBV7-8,14,ASSTRPDRGNQPQH
TRBV7-3,11,ASSLRGTYGYT
TRBV30,11,AWTTARQGIRT
TRBV28,17,ASSLEGGGVRYSNQPQH
TRBV11-2,11,ASSLVREGEQY
TRBV19,11,ASSIQGIQPQH